The sequence of this TCR beta chain was determined in a study of T and B cells in COVID-19 patients. Study summary: Active-infection patients were older, median 67 years, than recovered patients, median about 36 years.

The CDR3 spans 15 residues. J gave up 8 bases and V 4 bases, and 6 bases lay outside the gene matches. Germline lookup yields CDR1 LNHDA and CDR2 SQIVND (reference sequence). Blood genomic DNA input for TRB amplification was about 220-500 ng. By its share, this clonotype is medium-sized. Multiplex PCR with BIOMED2 TRB-A/B primer pools amplified TRB rearrangements. One entry per CDR3 protein results from TCRdb running MiXCR on the multiplex PCR reads. The sample contains 20,000 to 25,000 distinct CDR3 sequences, about 32% of which appear only once. The chain combines TRBV19 with TRBJ2-1, with TRBD2 matching 12 bases. This TCR derives from a human donor who had recovered from COVID-19. Sequencing was done on a sample of blood. The CDR3 nucleotides are TGTGCCAGTAGTAAACTAGCGGGAGGTCACGATGAGCAGTTCTTC. Translation gives CASSKLAGGHDEQFF.